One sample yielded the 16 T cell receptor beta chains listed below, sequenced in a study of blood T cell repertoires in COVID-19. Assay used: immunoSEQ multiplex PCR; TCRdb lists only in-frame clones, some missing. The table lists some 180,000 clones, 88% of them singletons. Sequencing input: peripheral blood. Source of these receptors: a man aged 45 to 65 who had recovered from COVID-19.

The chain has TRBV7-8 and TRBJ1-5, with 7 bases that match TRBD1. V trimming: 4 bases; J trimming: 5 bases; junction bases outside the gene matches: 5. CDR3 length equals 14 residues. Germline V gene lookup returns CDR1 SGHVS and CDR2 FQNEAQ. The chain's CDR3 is CASSSTGYDQPQHF. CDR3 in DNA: TGTGCCAGCAGCTCGACAGGGTATGATCAGCCCCAGCATTTT.

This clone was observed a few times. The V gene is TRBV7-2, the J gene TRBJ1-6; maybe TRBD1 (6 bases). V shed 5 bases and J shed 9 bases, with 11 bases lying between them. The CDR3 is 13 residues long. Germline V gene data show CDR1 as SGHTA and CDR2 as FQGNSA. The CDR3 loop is CASSVGGRSPLHF. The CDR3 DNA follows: TGTGCCAGCAGCGTAGGGGGGCGTTCACCCCTCCACTTT.

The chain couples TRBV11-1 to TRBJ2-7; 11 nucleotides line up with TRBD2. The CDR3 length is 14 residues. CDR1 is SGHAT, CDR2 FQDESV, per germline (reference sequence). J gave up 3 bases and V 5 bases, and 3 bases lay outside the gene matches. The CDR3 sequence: CASSQTSGDYEQYF. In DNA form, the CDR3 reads TGTGCCAGCAGCCAGACTAGCGGGGACTACGAGCAGTACTTC.

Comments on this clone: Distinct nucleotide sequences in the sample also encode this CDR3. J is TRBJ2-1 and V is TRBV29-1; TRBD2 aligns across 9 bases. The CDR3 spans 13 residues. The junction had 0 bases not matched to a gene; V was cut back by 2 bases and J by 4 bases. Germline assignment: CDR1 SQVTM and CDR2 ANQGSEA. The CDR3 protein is CSVELAGYNEQFF. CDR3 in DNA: TGCAGCGTTGAACTAGCGGGATACAATGAGCAGTTCTTC.

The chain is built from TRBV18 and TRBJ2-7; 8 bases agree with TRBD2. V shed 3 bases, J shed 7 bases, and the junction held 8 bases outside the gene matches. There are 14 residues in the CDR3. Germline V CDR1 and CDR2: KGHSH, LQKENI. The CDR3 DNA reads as TGTGCCAGCTCACCCACGGGGGGGACTCGAGAGCAGTACTTC. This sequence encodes CASSPTGGTREQYF.

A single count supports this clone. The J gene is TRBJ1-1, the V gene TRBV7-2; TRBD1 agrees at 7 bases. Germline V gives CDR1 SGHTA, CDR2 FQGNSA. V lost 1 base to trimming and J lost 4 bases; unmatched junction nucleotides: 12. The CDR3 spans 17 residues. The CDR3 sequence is CASSLGPGAGGSTEAFF. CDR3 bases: TGTGCCAGCAGCTTAGGGCCGGGGGCAGGGGGGTCCACTGAAGCTTTCTTT.

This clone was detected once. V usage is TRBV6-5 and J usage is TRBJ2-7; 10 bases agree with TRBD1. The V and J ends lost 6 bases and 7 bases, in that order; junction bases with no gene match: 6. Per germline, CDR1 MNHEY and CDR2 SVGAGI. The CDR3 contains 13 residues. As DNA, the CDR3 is TGTGCCAGCAGGACAGGGGGCGGCGATGAGCAGTACTTC. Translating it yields CASRTGGGDEQYF.

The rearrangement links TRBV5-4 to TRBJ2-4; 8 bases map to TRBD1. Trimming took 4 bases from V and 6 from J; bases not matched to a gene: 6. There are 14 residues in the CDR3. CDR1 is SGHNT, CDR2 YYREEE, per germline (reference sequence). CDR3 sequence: CASSQDRVGNIQYF. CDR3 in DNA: TGTGCCAGCAGCCAGGACAGGGTTGGAAACATTCAGTACTTC.

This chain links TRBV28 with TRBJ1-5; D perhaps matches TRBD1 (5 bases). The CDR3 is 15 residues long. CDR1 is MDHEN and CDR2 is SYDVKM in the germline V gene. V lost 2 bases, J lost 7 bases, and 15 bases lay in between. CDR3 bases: TGTGCCAGCAGTTTAGGGCAGGGTGGGAACCAGCCCCAGCATTTT. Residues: CASSLGQGGNQPQHF.

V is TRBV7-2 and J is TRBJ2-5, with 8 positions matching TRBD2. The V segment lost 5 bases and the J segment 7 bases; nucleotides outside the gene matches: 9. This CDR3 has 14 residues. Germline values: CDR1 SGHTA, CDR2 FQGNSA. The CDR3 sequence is CASSAPGGRGTQYF. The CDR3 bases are TGTGCCAGCAGCGCCCCGGGGGGGAGGGGGACCCAGTACTTC.

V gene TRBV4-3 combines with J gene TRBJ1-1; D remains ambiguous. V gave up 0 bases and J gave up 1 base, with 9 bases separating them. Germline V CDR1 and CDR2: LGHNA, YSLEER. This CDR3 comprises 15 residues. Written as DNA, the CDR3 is TGCGCCAGCAGCCAAGATGGAGGGAGGAACACTGAAGCTTTCTTT. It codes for CASSQDGGRNTEAFF.

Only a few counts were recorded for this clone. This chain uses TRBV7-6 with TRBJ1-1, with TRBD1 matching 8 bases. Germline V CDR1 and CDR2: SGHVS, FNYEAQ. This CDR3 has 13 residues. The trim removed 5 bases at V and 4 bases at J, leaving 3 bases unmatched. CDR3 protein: CASSRQGSTEAFF. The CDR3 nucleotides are TGTGCCAGCAGCCGACAGGGGTCCACTGAAGCTTTCTTT.

The CDR3 here is CASSMSGRADTQYF. DNA of the CDR3: TGTGCCAGTAGTATGTCAGGGAGGGCAGATACGCAGTATTTT. V usage is TRBV19 and J usage is TRBJ2-3; 7 bases agree with TRBD2. Germline CDR1 is LNHDA and CDR2 is SQIVND (reference sequence). CDR3 length equals 14 residues. V dropped 3 bases and J dropped 4; count of bases not matched to a gene: 4.

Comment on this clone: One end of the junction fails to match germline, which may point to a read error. The CDR3 spells CASSSGPGHQNF. The CDR3 nucleotides read TGTGCCAGCAGCTCGGGGCCGGGACACCAAAACTTC. The chain has TRBV7-8 and TRBJ2-7, with a possible D match to TRBD1 (6 bases). CDR1 is SGHVS, CDR2 FQNEAQ, per germline. The CDR3 extends over 12 amino acids. Full variable domain (remainder filled in from reference TRBV7-8 and TRBJ2-7): GAGVSQSPRYKVAKRGQDVALRCDPISGHVSLFWYQQALGQGPEFLTYFQNEAQLDKSGLPSDRFFAERPEGSVSTLKIQRTQQEDSAVYLCASSSGPGHQNFGPGTRLTVT.

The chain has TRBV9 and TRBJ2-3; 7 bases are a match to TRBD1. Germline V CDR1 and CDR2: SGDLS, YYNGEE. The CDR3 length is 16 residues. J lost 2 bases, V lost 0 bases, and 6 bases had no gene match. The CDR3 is CASSVGGQWVTDTQYF. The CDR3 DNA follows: TGTGCCAGCAGCGTAGGGGGACAGTGGGTCACAGATACGCAGTATTTT.

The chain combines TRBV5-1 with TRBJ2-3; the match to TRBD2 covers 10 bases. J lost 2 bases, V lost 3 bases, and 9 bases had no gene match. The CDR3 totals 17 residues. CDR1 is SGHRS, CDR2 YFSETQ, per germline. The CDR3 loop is CASSYPRLAGFTDTQYF. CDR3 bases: TGCGCCAGCAGCTACCCTCGACTAGCGGGTTTCACAGATACGCAGTATTTT.